The clone carrying this T cell receptor (beta chain) came up many times. Via MiXCR, TCRdb re-called the 5' RACE reads, giving one row per CDR3 protein. The sample comprises around 280,000 distinct CDR3 sequences, 8% to 9% of which are singletons, and 2.1% rests with the top ten. Trimming at V came to 10 bases and at J to 4 bases, leaving 12 bases not matched to a gene. The CDR3 covers 15 residues. CDR1 is MGHRA, CDR2 YSYEKL, per germline. This record comes from a study of identical twins. Everyone who gave samples was a healthy Caucasian. The same specimen was also included in a second study, on yellow fever vaccine responses in identical twins.

Sequences were obtained from memory (CD45RO+) T cells sorted from blood. The chain joins TRBV4-1 to TRBJ2-2, with TRBD2 matching over 7 bases. This clonotype was sampled from a woman younger than 35 in good health. CDR3 DNA: TGCGCCATCCAATGGGGGGGAGTGAGCACCGGGGAGCTGTTTTTT. Its translation: CAIQWGGVSTGELFF.